The T cell receptor (beta chain) under discussion was sequenced for a study of T cell repertoires in cytomegalovirus infection. Turning to the study itself: Both recently identified HLA-C-restricted and well-studied HLA-B-restricted CMV epitopes were used in the study. Public TCR beta signatures provided an indication of both CMV infection and a matching HLA type. Findings of the study overall: Cumulative public TCR beta family frequency identified carriers of CMV plus the relevant HLA.

One entry per CDR3 protein, called by TCRdb with MiXCR from the reads. The table includes under 200,000 distinct CDR3 sequences, about a fifth detected once. The CDR3 is 15 residues long. V dropped 0 bases and J dropped 5 bases, with 14 bases sitting between them. Looked up from germline, CDR1 is LNHDA and CDR2 is SQIVND (reference sequence). As for this clonotype: Its antigen is currently unknown.

V usage is TRBV19 and J usage is TRBJ2-7, with D tentatively TRBD2 (6 bases). The sequencing here drew on CD8+ T cells from cultured PBMCs, taken from culture after CMV antigen stimulation. The TCR originated in a human donor in good health (CMV status not recorded). Some clones in this sample may be carry-over from other donors' samples. The CDR3 here is CASSIDQSEGNEQYF. The CDR3 DNA reads as TGTGCCAGTAGTATAGATCAGTCGGAGGGCAACGAGCAGTACTTC.